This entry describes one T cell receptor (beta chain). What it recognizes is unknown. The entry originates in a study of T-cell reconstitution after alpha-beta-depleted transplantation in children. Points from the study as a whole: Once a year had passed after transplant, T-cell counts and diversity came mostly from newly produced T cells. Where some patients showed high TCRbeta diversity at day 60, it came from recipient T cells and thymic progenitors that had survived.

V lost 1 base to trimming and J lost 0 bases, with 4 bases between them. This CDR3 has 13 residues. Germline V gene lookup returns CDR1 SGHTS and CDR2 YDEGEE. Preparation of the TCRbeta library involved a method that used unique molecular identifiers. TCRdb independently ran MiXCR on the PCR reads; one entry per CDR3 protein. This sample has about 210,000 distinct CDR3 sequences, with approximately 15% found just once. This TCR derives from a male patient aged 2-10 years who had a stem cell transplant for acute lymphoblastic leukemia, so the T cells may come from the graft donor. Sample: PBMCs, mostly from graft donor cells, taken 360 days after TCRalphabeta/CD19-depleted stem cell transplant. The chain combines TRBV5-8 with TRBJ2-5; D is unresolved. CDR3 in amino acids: CASSLSDQETQYF. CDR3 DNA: TGTGCCAGCAGCTTGAGTGACCAAGAGACCCAGTACTTC.